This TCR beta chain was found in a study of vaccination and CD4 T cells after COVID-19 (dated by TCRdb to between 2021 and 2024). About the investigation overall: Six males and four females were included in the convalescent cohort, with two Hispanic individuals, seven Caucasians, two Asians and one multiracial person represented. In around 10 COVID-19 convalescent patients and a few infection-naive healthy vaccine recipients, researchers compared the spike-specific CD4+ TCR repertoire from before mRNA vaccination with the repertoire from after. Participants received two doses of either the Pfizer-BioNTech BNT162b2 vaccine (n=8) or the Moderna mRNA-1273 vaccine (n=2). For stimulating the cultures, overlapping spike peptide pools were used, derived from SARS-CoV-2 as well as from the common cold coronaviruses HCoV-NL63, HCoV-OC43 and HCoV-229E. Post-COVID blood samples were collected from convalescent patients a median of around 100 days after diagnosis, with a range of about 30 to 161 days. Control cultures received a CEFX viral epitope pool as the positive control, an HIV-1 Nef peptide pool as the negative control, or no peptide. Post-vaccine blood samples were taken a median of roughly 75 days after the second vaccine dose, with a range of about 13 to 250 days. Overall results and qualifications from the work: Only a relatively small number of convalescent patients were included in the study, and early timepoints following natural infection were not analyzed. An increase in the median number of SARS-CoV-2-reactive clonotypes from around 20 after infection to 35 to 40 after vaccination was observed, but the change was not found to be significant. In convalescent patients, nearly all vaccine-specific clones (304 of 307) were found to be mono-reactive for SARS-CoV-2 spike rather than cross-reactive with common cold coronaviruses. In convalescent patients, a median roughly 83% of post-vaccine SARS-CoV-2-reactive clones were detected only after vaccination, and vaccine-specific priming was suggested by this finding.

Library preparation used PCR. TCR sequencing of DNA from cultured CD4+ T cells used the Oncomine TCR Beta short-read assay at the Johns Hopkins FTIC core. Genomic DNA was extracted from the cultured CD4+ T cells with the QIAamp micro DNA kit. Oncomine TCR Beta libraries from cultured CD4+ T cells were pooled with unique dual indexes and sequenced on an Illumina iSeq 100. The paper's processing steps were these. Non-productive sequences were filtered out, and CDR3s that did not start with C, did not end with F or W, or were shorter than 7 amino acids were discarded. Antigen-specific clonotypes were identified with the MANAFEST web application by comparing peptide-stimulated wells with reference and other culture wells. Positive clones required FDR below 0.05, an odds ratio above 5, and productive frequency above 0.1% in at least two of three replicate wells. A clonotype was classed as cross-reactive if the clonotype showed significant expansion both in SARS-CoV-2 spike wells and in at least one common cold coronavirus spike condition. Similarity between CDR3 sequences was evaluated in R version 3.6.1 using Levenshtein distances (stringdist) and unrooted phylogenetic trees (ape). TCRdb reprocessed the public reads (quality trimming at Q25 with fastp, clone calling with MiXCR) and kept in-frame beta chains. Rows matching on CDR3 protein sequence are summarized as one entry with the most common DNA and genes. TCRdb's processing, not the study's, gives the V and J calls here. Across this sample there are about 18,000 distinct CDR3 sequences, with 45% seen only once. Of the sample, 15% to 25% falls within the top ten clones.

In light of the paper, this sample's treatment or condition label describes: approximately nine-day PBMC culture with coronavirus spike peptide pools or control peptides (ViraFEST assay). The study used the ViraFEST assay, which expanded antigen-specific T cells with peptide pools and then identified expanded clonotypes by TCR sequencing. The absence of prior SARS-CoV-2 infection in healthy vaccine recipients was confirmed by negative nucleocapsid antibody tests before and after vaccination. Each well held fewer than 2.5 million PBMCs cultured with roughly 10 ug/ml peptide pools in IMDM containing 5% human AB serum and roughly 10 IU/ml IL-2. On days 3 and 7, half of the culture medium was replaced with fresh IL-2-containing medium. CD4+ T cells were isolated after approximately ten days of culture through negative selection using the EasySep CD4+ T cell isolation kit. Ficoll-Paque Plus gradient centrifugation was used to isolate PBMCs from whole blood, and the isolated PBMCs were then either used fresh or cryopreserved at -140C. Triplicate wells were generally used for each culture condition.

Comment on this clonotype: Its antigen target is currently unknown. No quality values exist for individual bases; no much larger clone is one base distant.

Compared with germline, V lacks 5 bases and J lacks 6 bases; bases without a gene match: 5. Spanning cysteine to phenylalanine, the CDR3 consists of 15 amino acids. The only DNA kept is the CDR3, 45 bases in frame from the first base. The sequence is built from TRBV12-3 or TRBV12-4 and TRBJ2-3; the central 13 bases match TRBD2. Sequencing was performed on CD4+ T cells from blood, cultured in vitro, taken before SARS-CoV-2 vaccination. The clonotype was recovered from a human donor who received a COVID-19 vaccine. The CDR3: CASSQTSGGWDTQYF. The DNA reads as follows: TGTGCCAGCAGTCAGACTAGCGGGGGGTGGGATACGCAGTATTTT.